Shown below are 21 T cell receptor beta chains from a single sample sequenced in a study of shared T cell receptors in the human thymus. This table comes from immunoSEQ multiplex PCR, and its TCRdb copy is limited to in-frame clones, with some not included. The sample has hundreds of thousands of clones, approximately 88% seen once. In addition, the sample was reused for a study of human thymus T cells.

The sequenced sample consisted of thymocytes. The source of these receptors is a boy in the first two years of life with a congenital heart defect.

This clone has just one count. The CDR3 region is CASSPLLTGSGNTIYF. CDR3 nucleotides: TGTGCCAGCAGTCCCCTTCTTACAGGGTCCGGAAACACCATATATTTT. This sequence joins TRBV2 and TRBJ1-3; D might be TRBD1 (6 bases). From germline, CDR1 is SNHLY and CDR2 FYNNEI. With 5 bases removed from V and 4 bases from J, the gap between germline ends came to 18 bases. CDR3 size: 16 residues. Full variable domain (rest looked up from reference TRBV2 and TRBJ1-3): EPEVTQTPSHQVTQMGQEVILRCVPISNHLYFYWYRQILGQKVEFLVSFYNNEISEKSEIFDDQFSVERPDGSNFTLKIRSTKLEDSAMYFCASSPLLTGSGNTIYFGEGSWLTVV.

The chain recombines TRBV28 with TRBJ2-7; 12 nucleotides agree with TRBD2. The CDR3 spans 20 residues. V lost 7 bases to trimming and J lost 1 base; unmatched junction nucleotides: 20. Germline CDR1 MDHEN, CDR2 SYDVKM. The CDR3 spells CASNRQGIPSGRVLSYEQYF. The DNA for the CDR3 is TGTGCCAGCAATCGACAGGGAATCCCTAGCGGGAGGGTTCTATCCTACGAGCAGTACTTC.

This chain links TRBV5-8 with TRBJ2-1; 10 bases are a match to TRBD1. V shed 3 bases, J shed 8 bases, and the junction held 8 bases outside the gene matches. The germline CDR1 and CDR2 sequences are SGHTS and YDEGEE. This CDR3 comprises 15 residues. This CDR3 is CASSSSGTGVHEQFF. The CDR3 nucleotides read TGTGCCAGCAGCTCCTCCGGGACAGGGGTCCATGAGCAGTTCTTC.

The rearrangement uses TRBV9 and TRBJ2-7, with TRBD2 matching 7 bases. V was pared by 2 bases and J by 6 bases, with 14 bases of the junction left unmatched. The V gene's germline CDR1 is SGDLS and CDR2 YYNGEE. This CDR3 has 16 residues. The CDR3 protein is CASSVGPSGSPAEQYF. The DNA of the CDR3 is TGTGCCAGCAGCGTGGGGCCTAGCGGTTCGCCAGCCGAGCAGTACTTC. The whole variable domain, filled in from reference TRBV9 and TRBJ2-7, reads DSGVTQTPKHLITATGQRVTLRCSPRSGDLSVYWYQQSLDQGLQFLIQYYNGEERAKGNILERFSAQQFPDLHSELNLSSLELGDSALYFCASSVGPSGSPAEQYFGPGTRLTVT.

This clone showed up just once. The CDR3 DNA sequence: TGTGCCAGCAGCCAATTACTAGCGGGAGAGGGGGAGACCCAGTACTTC. Encoded protein: CASSQLLAGEGETQYF. The J gene is TRBJ2-5, the V gene TRBV7-8; 11 bases agree with TRBD2. CDR1 and CDR2 from the germline V gene are SGHVS and FQNEAQ. The CDR3 consists of 16 residues. V was pared by 5 bases and J by 5 bases, with 10 bases of the junction left unmatched.

The rearrangement links TRBV28 to TRBJ2-7; weak D call: TRBD1 (8 bases). V lost 10 bases to trimming and J lost 4 bases, with 20 bases between them. The CDR3 has 14 amino acids. Germline CDR1 is MDHEN and CDR2 is SYDVKM. CDR3 sequence reads: CATRGQGGFYEQYF. CDR3 sequence (DNA): TGTGCCACCCGCGGACAGGGAGGGTTTTACGAGCAGTACTTC. Looking up the rest from reference TRBV28 and TRBJ2-7 gives the full variable domain: DVKVTQSSRYLVKRTGEKVFLECVQDMDHENMFWYRQDPGLGLRLIYFSYDVKMKEKGDIPEGYSVSREKKERFSLILESASTNQTSMYLCATRGQGGFYEQYFGPGTRLTVT.

The CDR3 DNA reads TGTGCCAGCAGCGCCTCGGACAGGGGGCTATCCTACAATGAGCAGTTCTTC. Protein product: CASSASDRGLSYNEQFF. The chain combines TRBV7-8 with TRBJ2-1, with 11 bases matching TRBD1. Unmatched junction bases numbered 7, after V lost 5 bases and J lost 1 base. Germline assignment: CDR1 SGHVS and CDR2 FQNEAQ. This CDR3 has 17 amino acids.

The chain joins TRBV7-9 to TRBJ2-2; D is possibly TRBD1 (6 bases). The CDR3 runs to 17 residues. The germline V gene encodes CDR1 SEHNR and CDR2 FQNEAQ (reference sequence). Trimming cost V 4 bases and J 3 bases, with 18 bases left between them. The CDR3 region has the DNA TGTGCCAGCAGCTCCCCGGGGCAGGGGTCGGACACCGGGGAGCTGTTTTTT. Amino acids: CASSSPGQGSDTGELFF.

This chain joins TRBV4-2 and TRBJ1-2, with D possibly being TRBD1 (5 bases). The CDR3 has 14 residues. Trimming pared 4 bases from V and 13 bases from J, leaving 22 bases between. The V gene's germline CDR1 is LGHNA and CDR2 YNFKEQ. The CDR3 DNA reads TGTGCCAGCAGCCTACGGGGGGGGGACCACGGGTCCACCTTC. It translates to CASSLRGGDHGSTF.

This clone occurred once. The gene calls are TRBV2 and TRBJ1-2, with 8 bases lining up with TRBD1. V lost 0 bases and J lost 4; bases outside the gene matches: 4. The CDR3 consists of 15 residues. Germline CDR1 SNHLY, CDR2 FYNNEI. The CDR3, as DNA: TGTGCCAGCAGTGAAGCGGAGGGACAGGCCTATGGCTACACCTTC. Encoded protein: CASSEAEGQAYGYTF.

This clone occurred a few times. A junction end diverges from the germline sequence, so it may reflect a read error. The chain has TRBV4-1 and TRBJ2-1, with a possible D match to TRBD2 (6 bases). There are 16 residues in the CDR3. Germline V lookup: CDR1 MGHRA, CDR2 YSYEKL. CDR3 sequence (DNA): TGCGCCAGCAGCCCCCGAGGAGGGAGGACCTATAATGAGCAGTTCTTC. Amino acids: CASSPRGGRTYNEQFF.

There are a few counts of this clone. The genes are TRBV4-3 and TRBJ2-2; TRBD2 agrees at 13 bases. V was clipped by 11 bases and J by 3 bases; unmatched bases: 6. The CDR3 sequence is 15 residues long. Per the germline V gene, CDR1 is LGHNA and CDR2 is YSLEER. DNA of the CDR3: TGCGCCGGCCCGACTAGCGGGAGGTACACCGGGGAGCTGTTTTTT. Translated, it gives CAGPTSGRYTGELFF.

The CDR3 sequence: CASRAGDNEQFF. CDR3 sequence (DNA): TGTGCCAGCAGAGCGGGAGACAATGAGCAGTTCTTC. The chain is built from TRBV6-4 and TRBJ2-1; 8 nucleotides agree with TRBD2. Germline V CDR1 and CDR2: MRHNA, SNTAGT. The V segment lost 6 bases and the J segment 5 bases; nucleotides outside the gene matches: 0. This CDR3 contains 12 residues.

As concerns this clone: Other DNA sequences in the same sample also yield this CDR3. The V and J genes are TRBV4-3 and TRBJ2-1; TRBD2 matches 8 bases. The CDR3 spans 15 residues. Germline CDR1 is LGHNA and CDR2 is YSLEER. The ends lost 1 base at V and 5 bases at J; junction bases unmatched: 4. Here the CDR3 DNA reads TGCGCCAGCAGCCAAGGTACTAGCGGAAACAATGAGCAGTTCTTC. This sequence encodes CASSQGTSGNNEQFF.

This chain links TRBV29-1 with TRBJ2-7; 7 positions agree with TRBD2. Germline CDR1 SQVTM, CDR2 ANQGSEA. Trimming took 1 base from V and 2 from J; bases not matched to a gene: 8. The CDR3 is 15 residues long. The CDR3 nucleotides read TGCAGCGTTGAAGGGAGCGGGATCCCCCCCTACGAGCAGTACTTC. Amino acids: CSVEGSGIPPYEQYF.

This clone was counted a single time. V and J are TRBV11-2 and TRBJ2-1, with D maybe TRBD2 (5 bases). CDR1 and CDR2 from the germline V gene are SGHAT and FQNNGV. The CDR3 runs 13 residues. With 1 base removed from V and 10 bases from J, the gap between germline ends came to 11 bases. The CDR3 DNA reads as TGTGCCAGCAGCTTAGCAGCGGCTCCGGAGCAGTTCTTC. Translated, it gives CASSLAAAPEQFF.

The chain employs TRBV25-1 and TRBJ2-7; D perhaps matches TRBD1 (6 bases). The CDR3 has 18 residues. Looked up from germline, CDR1 is MGHDK and CDR2 is SYGVNS. Trimming removed 2 bases at V and 0 bases at J, with 20 bases between. CDR3 sequence: CASSEGISGQNDSYEQYF. The CDR3 coding sequence is TGTGCCAGCAGTGAAGGAATTTCTGGACAGAACGACTCCTACGAGCAGTACTTC.

The chain links TRBV28 to TRBJ2-2, with 12 bases identical to TRBD1. CDR3 length: 17 amino acids. Trimming at V came to 4 bases and at J to 4 bases, leaving 7 bases not matched to a gene. From germline, CDR1 is MDHEN and CDR2 SYDVKM. The CDR3 DNA follows: TGTGCCAGCAGTTGGCGGGACAGGGGGCCTTTCACCGGGGAGCTGTTTTTT. Translated, it gives CASSWRDRGPFTGELFF.

This chain joins TRBV9 and TRBJ2-7, with TRBD1 matching 7 bases. The CDR3 totals 16 residues. J lost 2 bases, V lost 1 base, and 9 bases had no gene match. CDR1 and CDR2 from the germline V gene are SGDLS and YYNGEE. CDR3 nucleotides: TGTGCCAGCAGCGTAAAAGAGGGGGACAGAACCTACGAGCAGTACTTC. This sequence encodes CASSVKEGDRTYEQYF.

V and J are TRBV19 and TRBJ2-1, with D possibly being TRBD2 (5 bases). The V end was cut by 3 bases, the J end by 9 bases, with 12 bases between. Germline-derived CDR1 and CDR2 are LNHDA and SQIVND (reference sequence). This CDR3 region has 13 residues. CDR3 nucleotide sequence: TGTGCCAGTAGTATGGATCGAGGGTGTGAGCAGTTCTTC. Translating gives CASSMDRGCEQFF. Full variable domain (missing parts from reference TRBV19 and TRBJ2-1): DGGITQSPKYLFRKEGQNVTLSCEQNLNHDAMYWYRQDPGQGLRLIYYSQIVNDFQKGDIAEGYSVSREKKESFPLTVTSAQKNPTAFYLCASSMDRGCEQFFGPGTRLTVL.

This clone has only a few counts. The V and J genes are TRBV10-2 and TRBJ1-4; 9 bases align to TRBD1. Looked up from germline, CDR1 is WSHSY and CDR2 is SAAADI. CDR3 length equals 15 residues. The V segment lost 4 bases and the J segment 1 base; nucleotides outside the gene matches: 1. CDR3 loop: CASSGDRETNEKLFF. CDR3 DNA sequence: TGCGCCAGCAGTGGGGACAGGGAAACTAATGAAAAACTGTTTTTT.